The present T cell receptor (beta chain) was sequenced within a study of blood T cell repertoires in COVID-19. Study information: T cells, B-cell-depleted T cells, or PBMCs supplied cDNA or gDNA.

Those who participated ranged in age from about 18 to 89 years and resided in 20 to 30 US areas. All exposed participants met a person with COVID-19 within 2 weeks before entering the study. Method: immunoSEQ multiplex PCR; TCRdb's copy keeps in-frame clones and lacks some. Of around 320,000 clones in the sample, more than 85% were seen once. Germline lookup yields CDR1 LNHDA and CDR2 SQIVND (reference sequence). CDR3 length equals 13 residues. Trimming removed 5 bases from V and 4 bases from J, with 11 bases in between. Concerning this clone itself: Other DNA sequences in the same sample also yield this CDR3.

The TCR was taken from a woman aged 25-40 years who had been exposed to COVID-19. The J gene is TRBJ1-2, the V gene TRBV19, with TRBD1 as a possible D gene (5 bases). The sample consisted of PBMCs or T cells enriched from blood (not recorded which). The CDR3 is CASSPQGSYGYTF. The CDR3 bases are TGTGCCAGTAGTCCTCAGGGCAGCTATGGCTACACCTTC.